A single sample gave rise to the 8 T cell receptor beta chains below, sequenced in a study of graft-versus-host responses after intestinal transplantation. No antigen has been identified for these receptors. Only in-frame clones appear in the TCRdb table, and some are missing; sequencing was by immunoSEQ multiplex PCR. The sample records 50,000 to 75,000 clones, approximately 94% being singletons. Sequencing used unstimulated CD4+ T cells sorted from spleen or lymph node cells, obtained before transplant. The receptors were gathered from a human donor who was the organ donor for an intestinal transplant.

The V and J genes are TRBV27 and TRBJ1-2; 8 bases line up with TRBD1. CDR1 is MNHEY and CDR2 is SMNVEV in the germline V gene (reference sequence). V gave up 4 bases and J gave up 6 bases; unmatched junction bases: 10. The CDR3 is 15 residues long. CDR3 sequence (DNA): TGTGCCAGCAGTTCCCGACAGGGGATGGAGCATGGCTACACCTTC. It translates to CASSSRQGMEHGYTF.

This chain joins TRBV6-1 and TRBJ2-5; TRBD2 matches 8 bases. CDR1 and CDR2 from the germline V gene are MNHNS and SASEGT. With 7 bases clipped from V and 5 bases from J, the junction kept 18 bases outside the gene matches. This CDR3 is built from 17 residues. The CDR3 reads CASNDPAGGPIVETQYF. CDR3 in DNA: TGTGCCAGCAATGATCCCGCGGGGGGCCCTATTGTCGAGACCCAGTACTTC.

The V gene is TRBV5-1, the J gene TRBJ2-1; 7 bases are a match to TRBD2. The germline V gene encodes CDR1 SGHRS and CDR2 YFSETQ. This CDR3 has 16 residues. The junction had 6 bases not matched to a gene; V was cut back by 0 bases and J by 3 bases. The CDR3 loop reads CASSLDPSGFYNEQFF. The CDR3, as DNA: TGCGCCAGCAGCTTGGATCCTAGCGGATTCTACAATGAGCAGTTCTTC.

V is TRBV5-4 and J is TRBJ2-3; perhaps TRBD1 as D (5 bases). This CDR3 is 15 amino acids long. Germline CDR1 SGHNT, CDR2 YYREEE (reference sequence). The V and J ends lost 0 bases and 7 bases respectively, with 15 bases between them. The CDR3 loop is CASSLAEQGGNTQYF. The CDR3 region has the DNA TGTGCCAGCAGCTTGGCGGAGCAGGGTGGAAATACGCAGTATTTT.

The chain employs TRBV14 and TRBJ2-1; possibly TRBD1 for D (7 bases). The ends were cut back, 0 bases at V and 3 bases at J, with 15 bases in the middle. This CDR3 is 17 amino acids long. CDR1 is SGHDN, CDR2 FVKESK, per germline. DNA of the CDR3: TGTGCCAGCAGCCAAGATGTAGGGCAGGGGGGCTACAATGAGCAGTTCTTC. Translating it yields CASSQDVGQGGYNEQFF.

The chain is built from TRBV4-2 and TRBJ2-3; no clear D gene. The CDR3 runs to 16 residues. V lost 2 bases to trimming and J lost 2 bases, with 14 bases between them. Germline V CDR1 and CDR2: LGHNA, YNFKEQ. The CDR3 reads CASSQTSAALTDTQYF. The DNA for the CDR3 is TGTGCCAGCAGCCAAACCAGCGCCGCTCTCACAGATACGCAGTATTTT.

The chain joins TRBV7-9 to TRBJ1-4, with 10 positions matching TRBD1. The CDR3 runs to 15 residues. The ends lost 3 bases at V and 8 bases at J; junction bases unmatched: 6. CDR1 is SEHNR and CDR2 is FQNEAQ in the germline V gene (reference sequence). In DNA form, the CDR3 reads TGTGCCAGCAGCTTCTGGGGACAGGGGTACGAAAAACTGTTTTTT. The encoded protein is CASSFWGQGYEKLFF.

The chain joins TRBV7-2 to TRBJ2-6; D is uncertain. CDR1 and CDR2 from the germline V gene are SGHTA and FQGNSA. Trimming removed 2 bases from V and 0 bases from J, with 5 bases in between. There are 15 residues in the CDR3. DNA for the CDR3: TGTGCCAGCAGCTTATCGGTCTCTGGGGCCAACGTCCTGACTTTC. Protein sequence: CASSLSVSGANVLTF.